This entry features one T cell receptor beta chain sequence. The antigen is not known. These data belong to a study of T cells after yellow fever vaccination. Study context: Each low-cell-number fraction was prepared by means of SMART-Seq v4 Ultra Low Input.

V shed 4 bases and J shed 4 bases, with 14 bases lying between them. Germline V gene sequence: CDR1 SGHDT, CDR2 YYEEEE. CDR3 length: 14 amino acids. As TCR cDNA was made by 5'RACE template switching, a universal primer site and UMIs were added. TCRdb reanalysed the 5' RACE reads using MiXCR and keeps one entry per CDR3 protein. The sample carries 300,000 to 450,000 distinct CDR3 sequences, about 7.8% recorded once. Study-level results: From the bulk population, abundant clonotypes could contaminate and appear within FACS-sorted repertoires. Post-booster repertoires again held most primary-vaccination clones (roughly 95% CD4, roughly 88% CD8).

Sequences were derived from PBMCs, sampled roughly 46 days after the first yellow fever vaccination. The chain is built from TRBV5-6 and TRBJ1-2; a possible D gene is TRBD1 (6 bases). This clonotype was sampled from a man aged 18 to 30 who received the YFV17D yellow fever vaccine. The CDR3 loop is CASSIGGSPYGYTF. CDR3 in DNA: TGTGCCAGCAGCATAGGGGGAAGCCCCTATGGCTACACCTTC.